A single T cell receptor beta chain is shown here with its context. Participant ages covered about 18 to 89 years across about 22 US areas. Participants were placed into cohorts based on the clinical history they reported. The data stem from a study of blood T cell repertoires in COVID-19. At the level of the study: Acute-phase and convalescent COVID-19 samples originated in the United States, Italy and Spain.

The germline gives CDR1 SNHLY, CDR2 FYNNEI. Germline trimming cut 6 bases from V and 2 bases from J; bases unmatched to any gene: 2. The CDR3 totals 14 residues. Clones were read by immunoSEQ multiplex PCR, and TCRdb kept only the in-frame ones, dropping some. This sample has about 160,000 clones, with roughly 80% found just once. What was sequenced was PBMCs or T cells enriched from blood (not recorded which). The chain uses TRBV2 and TRBJ1-1, with 11 bases lining up with TRBD1. The TCR comes from a woman aged 60-70 years who had recovered from COVID-19. CDR3 DNA: TGTGCCAGCAGCAGGACAGGGGGCAACACTGAAGCTTTCTTT. It is translated as CASSRTGGNTEAFF.